The 13 T cell receptor beta chains below all came from one sample that was sequenced in a study of T cell repertoires in aging, cancer and after chemotherapy. TCR beta rearrangements were amplified from peripheral blood genomic DNA. TRB rearrangements spanning V, D and J were amplified using mixed TRB-A/B primers. TCRdb redid the calling of the multiplex PCR reads with MiXCR, one entry per CDR3 protein. The sample lists roughly 12,000 distinct CDR3 sequences; 35% to 40% were seen once. Material: blood. These TCRs come from a human donor in good health. The donor label of this sample is uncertain.

The rearrangement links TRBV5-1 to TRBJ1-4; TRBD1 agrees at 9 bases. V was pared by 0 bases and J by 6 bases, with 3 bases of the junction left unmatched. Germline V gene lookup returns CDR1 SGHRS and CDR2 YFSETQ. CDR3 size: 15 residues. In DNA form, the CDR3 reads TGCGCCAGCAGCTTGGAAGGGACAGGGTATGAAAAACTGTTTTTT. As protein: CASSLEGTGYEKLFF. The full variable domain, its missing parts supplied by reference TRBV5-1 and TRBJ1-4, is KAGVTQTPRYLIKTRGQQVTLSCSPISGHRSVSWYQQTPGQGLQFLFEYFSETQRNKGNFPGRFSGRQFSNSRSEMNVSTLELGDSALYLCASSLEGTGYEKLFFGSGTQLSVL.

CDR3 in DNA: TGTGCCAGCAGCTCTCGGGGGAGCGGGGAGACCCAGTACTTC. Residues: CASSSRGSGETQYF. The V call is TRBV5-4, the J call TRBJ2-5, with a weak D call TRBD2 (6 bases). CDR3 size: 14 residues. The germline CDR1 and CDR2 sequences are SGHNT and YYREEE (reference sequence). V was shortened by 3 bases and J by 5 bases, with 14 bases between the two germline ends.

In this sample, this clonotype turned up once. Here the CDR3 DNA reads TGTGCCAGCAGTTTCCGGGCCTCTGGAAACACCATATATTTT. Protein product: CASSFRASGNTIYF. This chain uses TRBV5-4 with TRBJ1-3; D is undetermined. The V and J ends lost 5 bases and 0 bases respectively, with 9 bases between them. CDR1 and CDR2 (germline): SGHNT, YYREEE (reference sequence). CDR3 size: 14 residues.

The rearrangement uses TRBV6-5 and TRBJ1-4; 8 nucleotides line up with TRBD1. This CDR3 is 14 amino acids long. Germline-derived CDR1 and CDR2 are MNHEY and SVGAGI. Trimming cost V 7 bases and J 4 bases; bases outside gene matches: 5. The CDR3: CASKVGQVNEKLFF. The CDR3 region has the DNA TGTGCCAGCAAGGTGGGACAGGTTAATGAAAAACTGTTTTTT.

The chain joins TRBV6-5 to TRBJ2-5; TRBD2 agrees at 8 bases. The CDR3 loop spans 16 amino acids. From germline, CDR1 is MNHEY and CDR2 SVGAGI. The junction had 12 bases not matched to a gene; V was cut back by 6 bases and J by 3 bases. The CDR3 is CASSLSARGGEETQYF. CDR3 DNA sequence: TGTGCCAGCAGCTTATCCGCCCGGGGGGGCGAAGAGACCCAGTACTTC.

This clonotype was counted only a few times. The rearrangement joins TRBV27 to TRBJ2-7, with D possibly TRBD1 on 6 matching bases. Germline V lookup: CDR1 MNHEY, CDR2 SMNVEV (reference sequence). The CDR3 is 16 amino acids. Deletions cut 6 bases from V and 2 bases from J, with 20 bases between. The DNA for the CDR3 is TGTGCCAGCAGAGGGACGAGAGGGGACACTACCTACGAGCAGTACTTC. The encoded protein is CASRGTRGDTTYEQYF.

This CDR3 is CASSLGLADNEQFF. CDR3 DNA sequence: TGTGCCAGCAGTCTTGGACTAGCGGACAATGAGCAGTTCTTC. The chain recombines TRBV6-5 with TRBJ2-1; TRBD2 matches 10 bases. Germline values: CDR1 MNHEY, CDR2 SVGAGI. The CDR3 is 14 residues long. V gave up 5 bases and J gave up 5 bases; unmatched junction bases: 3.

V gene TRBV15 combines with J gene TRBJ1-6; unclear D gene. The germline V and J ends were trimmed by 1 base and 9 bases, with 10 bases remaining between them. The CDR3 totals 14 residues. In germline, CDR1 is LNHNV, CDR2 YYDKDF (reference sequence). CDR3 in amino acids: CATSRVGLSSPLHF. Here the CDR3 DNA reads TGTGCCACCAGCAGAGTTGGTCTATCTTCACCCCTCCACTTT.

Judged by abundance, this clonotype is medium-sized. The rearrangement links TRBV19 to TRBJ2-2; D ambiguous. Germline V gene data show CDR1 as LNHDA and CDR2 as SQIVND (reference sequence). The V gene lost 2 bases and the J gene lost 0 bases, with 7 bases spanning the gap. This CDR3 contains 15 residues. Written as DNA, the CDR3 is TGTGCCAGTAGTATAAGAGCTGCGAACACCGGGGAGCTGTTTTTT. Translating gives CASSIRAANTGELFF.

The chain has TRBV19 and TRBJ1-2, with 8 bases identical to TRBD1. The germline gives CDR1 LNHDA, CDR2 SQIVND (reference sequence). Trimming at V came to 5 bases and at J to 3 bases, leaving 8 bases not matched to a gene. The CDR3 totals 15 residues. The CDR3 region is CASSEQGAQDYGYTF. CDR3 in DNA: TGTGCCAGTAGTGAGCAGGGGGCGCAGGACTATGGCTACACCTTC.

This clonotype qualifies as medium-sized. The chain is built from TRBV29-1 and TRBJ2-7; D call uncertain. V was cut by 4 bases and J by 0 bases, with 13 bases left in between. CDR3 size: 14 residues. Germline loops: CDR1 SQVTM, CDR2 ANQGSEA. CDR3 DNA sequence: TGCAGCGTTGTGGTACTCCAGTACTCCTACGAGCAGTACTTC. Translated, it gives CSVVVLQYSYEQYF.

V is TRBV6-4 and J is TRBJ1-1; D gene ambiguous. Germline values: CDR1 MRHNA, CDR2 SNTAGT. Trimming shortened V by 0 bases and J by 1 base, and 3 bases separated the two germline ends. CDR3 size: 13 residues. CDR3 in amino acids: CASSDSQNTEAFF. Here the CDR3 DNA reads TGTGCCAGCAGTGACTCACAGAACACTGAAGCTTTCTTT.

There are a few counts of this clonotype. The rearrangement joins TRBV6-1 to TRBJ2-1, with 8 bases lining up with TRBD2. Trimming cost V 2 bases and J 4 bases; bases outside gene matches: 7. The CDR3 extends over 16 amino acids. Germline V gene sequence: CDR1 MNHNS, CDR2 SASEGT. CDR3 sequence (DNA): TGTGCCAGCAGTGAAATGGCGACTAGCGTTTACAATGAGCAGTTCTTC. It yields the protein CASSEMATSVYNEQFF.